The 6 T cell receptor beta chains presented below share a single source sample, sequenced in a study of T cell changes during pregnancy in multiple sclerosis. TCRdb's table, derived via immunoSEQ multiplex PCR, lists solely in-frame clones and lacks some. The data contain approximately 34,000 clones, 92% of them seen just once; the ten biggest clones take up approximately 0.5%. The sample consisted of CD4+ T cells from peripheral blood mononuclear cells, taken after pregnancy. The receptors originated from a female donor with multiple sclerosis, enrolled in a pregnancy study.

The chain has TRBV7-3 and TRBJ2-3; 9 bases align to TRBD2. Losses at the gene ends were 2 bases for V and 3 bases for J; bases not matched to a gene: 6. CDR1 SGHTA and CDR2 FQGTGA come from the germline V gene. This CDR3 is 16 amino acids long. CDR3 DNA: TGTGCCAGCAGCTTATCAGCGGGGGGATTGACAGATACGCAGTATTTT. Residues: CASSLSAGGLTDTQYF.

The V gene is TRBV7-2, the J gene TRBJ1-4, with 8 nucleotides matching TRBD1. The CDR3 totals 16 residues. The germline V gene has CDR1 SGHTA and CDR2 FQGNSA. V was pared by 0 bases and J by 10 bases, with 10 bases of the junction left unmatched. The CDR3 loop reads CASSLAQAGGLGKLFF. CDR3 nucleotide sequence: TGTGCCAGCAGCTTAGCCCAGGCAGGGGGCCTAGGAAAACTGTTTTTT.

The chain is built from TRBV6-6 and TRBJ1-2; 8 bases map to TRBD1. CDR3 length equals 16 residues. Germline CDR1 is MNHNY and CDR2 is SVGAGI (reference sequence). J lost 4 bases, V lost 5 bases, and 12 bases had no gene match. CDR3 nucleotide sequence: TGTGCCAGCAGTACGGGGTCCAGGGGGCAGGTCTATGGCTACACCTTC. Amino acid sequence: CASSTGSRGQVYGYTF.

This chain joins TRBV2 and TRBJ2-7; D not certain. The CDR3 consists of 14 residues. Germline assignment: CDR1 SNHLY and CDR2 FYNNEI. V was pared by 6 bases and J by 4 bases, with 16 bases between. The CDR3 loop is CASSVEAERYEQYF. The CDR3 nucleotides read TGTGCCAGCAGCGTCGAGGCAGAGCGTTACGAGCAGTACTTC. Complete variable domain (other parts from reference TRBV2 and TRBJ2-7): EPEVTQTPSHQVTQMGQEVILRCVPISNHLYFYWYRQILGQKVEFLVSFYNNEISEKSEIFDDQFSVERPDGSNFTLKIRSTKLEDSAMYFCASSVEAERYEQYFGPGTRLTVT.

V usage is TRBV19 and J usage is TRBJ1-2; D is possibly TRBD1 (6 bases). The V gene lost 3 bases and the J gene lost 1 base, with 12 bases spanning the gap. The germline gives CDR1 LNHDA, CDR2 SQIVND (reference sequence). The CDR3 extends over 15 amino acids. The CDR3 is CASSISAGDNYGYTF. The CDR3 DNA is TGTGCCAGTAGTATTTCGGCAGGGGATAACTATGGCTACACCTTC. Full variable domain (missing parts from reference TRBV19 and TRBJ1-2): DGGITQSPKYLFRKEGQNVTLSCEQNLNHDAMYWYRQDPGQGLRLIYYSQIVNDFQKGDIAEGYSVSREKKESFPLTVTSAQKNPTAFYLCASSISAGDNYGYTFGSGTRLTVV.

The genes are TRBV6-5 and TRBJ1-4; maybe TRBD1 (6 bases). The V and J ends lost 6 bases and 5 bases respectively, with 10 bases between them. Germline V gene sequence: CDR1 MNHEY, CDR2 SVGAGI. This CDR3 comprises 13 residues. In DNA, the CDR3 is TGTGCCAGCAGGGGGGGGCCGAATGAAAAACTGTTTTTT. This gives the protein CASRGGPNEKLFF.